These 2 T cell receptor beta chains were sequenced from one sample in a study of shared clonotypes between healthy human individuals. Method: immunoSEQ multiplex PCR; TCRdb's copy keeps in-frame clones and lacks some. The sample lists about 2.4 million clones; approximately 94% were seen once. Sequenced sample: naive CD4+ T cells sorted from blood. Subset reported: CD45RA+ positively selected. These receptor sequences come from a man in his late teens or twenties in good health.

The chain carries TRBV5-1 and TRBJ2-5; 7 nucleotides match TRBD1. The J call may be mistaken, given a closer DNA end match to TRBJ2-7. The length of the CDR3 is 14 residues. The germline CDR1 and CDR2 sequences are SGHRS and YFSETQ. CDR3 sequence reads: CASSSGTETYEQYF. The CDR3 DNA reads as TGCGCCAGCAGCTCCGGGACAGAGACCTACGAGCAGTACTTC.

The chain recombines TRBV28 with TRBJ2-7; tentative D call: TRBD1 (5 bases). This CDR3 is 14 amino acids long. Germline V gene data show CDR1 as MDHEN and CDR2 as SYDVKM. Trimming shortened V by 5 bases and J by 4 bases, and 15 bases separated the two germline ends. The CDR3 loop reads CASSQYTTVYEQYF. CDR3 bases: TGTGCCAGCAGTCAATATACGACAGTATACGAGCAGTACTTC.